The 5 T cell receptor beta chains below come from one sample, sequenced in a study of T cell responses to AZD1222 COVID-19 vaccine (dated by TCRdb to about 2021). Library creation used the immunoSEQ multiplex PCR assay. The immuneACCESS repertoire file appears here via TCRdb, limited to in-frame rearrangements. These files lack a portion of the clones; in checked studies, under half of the deficit traces to unresolved V genes, and the cause of the others is not known. The sample contains 94,000 or so clones, nearly 90% of them found a single time. The ten largest clones capture 1.6% of the sample. Taken with the paper, the label for time point translates to: baseline before first vaccination. The material sequenced was peripheral blood, taken on day 0 of AZD1222 vaccination. The receptors shown here come from an adult in good health.

This chain uses TRBV4-1 with TRBJ2-7; 10 nucleotides align to TRBD1. CDR3 length: 20 residues. J lost 1 base, V lost 3 bases, and 18 bases had no gene match. Germline assignment: CDR1 MGHRA and CDR2 YSYEKL. CDR3 sequence: CASSHLQPTGTGVRSYEQYF. Here the CDR3 DNA reads TGCGCCAGCAGCCACCTACAACCCACCGGGACAGGGGTTAGGTCCTACGAGCAGTACTTC.

This chain connects TRBV5-4 to TRBJ2-5; D is unclear. V was cut by 0 bases and J by 5 bases, with 8 bases left in between. This CDR3 is 13 amino acids long. Germline V CDR1 and CDR2: SGHNT, YYREEE (reference sequence). The CDR3 sequence: CASSLAWVETQYF. In nucleotides, the CDR3 is TGTGCCAGCAGCTTGGCCTGGGTTGAGACCCAGTACTTC.

This sequence joins TRBV6-6 and TRBJ2-7; D might be TRBD2 (5 bases). This CDR3 spans 15 amino acids. Trimming removed 0 bases from V and 6 bases from J, with 15 bases in between. Per germline, CDR1 MNHNY and CDR2 SVGAGI (reference sequence). The CDR3 region is CASSYSTGVPPEQYF. The CDR3 DNA is TGTGCCAGCAGTTACTCGACCGGGGTGCCCCCCGAGCAGTACTTC.

The table lists this clone with a count of one. This rearrangement joins TRBV4-3 to TRBJ1-2, with 10 bases matching TRBD1. Germline lookup yields CDR1 LGHNA and CDR2 YSLEER. The V segment lost 0 bases and the J segment 6 bases; nucleotides outside the gene matches: 10. This CDR3 comprises 17 residues. DNA of the CDR3: TGCGCCAGCAGCCAAGATATTGCCCTGGGACAGGGGCATGGCTACACCTTC. The encoded protein is CASSQDIALGQGHGYTF.

This clone appeared a few times. The chain links TRBV7-6 to TRBJ2-2, with a possible D match to TRBD2 (5 bases). Trimming cost V 2 bases and J 4 bases, with 23 bases left between them. Germline CDR1 and CDR2: SGHVS and FNYEAQ. There are 19 residues in the CDR3. This CDR3 reads CASSLFLRGRKGATGELFF. CDR3 sequence (DNA): TGTGCCAGCAGCTTATTCCTCCGGGGAAGGAAGGGAGCCACCGGGGAGCTGTTTTTT.